These 18 T cell receptor beta chains share one sample of origin, sequenced in a study of blood T cell repertoires in COVID-19. TCRdb's table, derived via immunoSEQ multiplex PCR, lists solely in-frame clones and lacks some. Seen here are about 280,000 clones, 82% observed once, and the top ten hold 5%. Source material: PBMCs or T cells enriched from blood (not recorded which). Source of these receptors: a man in his forties who had been exposed to COVID-19.

For the CDR3, the DNA is TGTGCCAGCAGCGCAGCGGGGGGTTACGAGCAGTACTTC. The encoded protein is CASSAAGGYEQYF. V usage is TRBV7-6 and J usage is TRBJ2-7, with TRBD2 matching over 9 bases. Per the germline V gene, CDR1 is SGHVS and CDR2 is FNYEAQ. This CDR3 has 13 amino acids. V trimming: 5 bases; J trimming: 4 bases; junction bases outside the gene matches: 3.

The CDR3 DNA reads as TGCGCCAGCAGCTTACTAGCGAGCGGGGAGCTGTTTTTT. It codes for CASSLLASGELFF. The rearrangement joins TRBV5-1 to TRBJ2-2; 7 bases are a match to TRBD2. With V trimmed by 2 bases and J by 7 bases, 2 bases remained unmatched. CDR1 SGHRS and CDR2 YFSETQ come from the germline V gene. The CDR3 contains 13 residues.

The chain uses TRBV11-3 and TRBJ2-7, with no clear D. Germline values: CDR1 SGHNT, CDR2 YENEEA. Trimming took 5 bases from V and 7 from J, leaving 9 bases between them. The length of the CDR3 is 11 residues. This chain's CDR3 is CASSLRWEQYF. CDR3 bases: TGTGCCAGCAGCCTGCGATGGGAGCAGTACTTC.

This clone has a single count. One end of the junction does not line up with germline, which may come from a read error. The V call is TRBV7-8, the J call TRBJ2-7; a weak D match, TRBD1 (6 bases). The CDR3 covers 11 residues. Germline V gene lookup returns CDR1 SGHVS and CDR2 FQNEAQ. The DNA for the CDR3 is TGTGCCAGCAGCCCAGGGGCAGGGGCGGACTTC. This sequence encodes CASSPGAGADF.

The J gene is TRBJ2-3, the V gene TRBV7-9; the match to TRBD1 covers 8 bases. V lost 1 base and J lost 6; bases outside the gene matches: 3. This CDR3 is 14 amino acids long. From germline, CDR1 is SEHNR and CDR2 FQNEAQ (reference sequence). In nucleotides, the CDR3 is TGTGCCAGCAGCTTAGGACAGGGGCGCGATACGCAGTATTTT. Encoded protein: CASSLGQGRDTQYF.

This clone has a single count. The V call is TRBV27, the J call TRBJ2-3; D is uncertain. Germline CDR1 reads MNHEY; CDR2 reads SMNVEV (reference sequence). The V end was cut by 0 bases, the J end by 8 bases, with 12 bases between. The CDR3 is 14 residues long. The CDR3 coding sequence is TGTGCCAGCAGTTTATCTACGGTCCTGCGTACGCAGTATTTT. Its protein product is CASSLSTVLRTQYF.

The CDR3 sequence is CASSLIAGGLSGELFF. For the CDR3, the DNA is TGTGCCAGCAGTCTCATAGCGGGAGGGCTTTCCGGGGAGCTGTTTTTT. This chain connects TRBV27 to TRBJ2-2; 11 bases fit TRBD2. The CDR3 runs to 16 residues. Per germline, CDR1 MNHEY and CDR2 SMNVEV (reference sequence). With V trimmed by 5 bases and J by 6 bases, 8 bases remained unmatched.

This chain connects TRBV25-1 to TRBJ1-2; D may be TRBD1 (6 bases). The CDR3 sequence is 13 residues long. CDR1 is MGHDK, CDR2 SYGVNS, per germline. The germline V and J ends were trimmed by 2 bases and 8 bases, with 12 bases remaining between them. The CDR3 loop reads CASSEGGLRGYTF. As DNA, the CDR3 is TGTGCCAGCAGTGAAGGGGGCTTACGAGGCTACACCTTC.

V is TRBV30 and J is TRBJ1-2; D unresolved. Looked up from germline, CDR1 is GTSNPN and CDR2 is SVGIG (reference sequence). Trimming left V 1 base short and J 8 bases short, with 11 bases between. The CDR3 is 12 amino acids. The CDR3 DNA follows: TGTGCCTGGAGTGCAGGATCAAAGGGCTACACCTTC. It encodes CAWSAGSKGYTF. Variable domain in full (rest from reference TRBV30 and TRBJ1-2): SQTIHQWPATLVQPVGSPLSLECTVEGTSNPNLYWYRQAAGRGLQLLFYSVGIGQISSEVPQNLSASRPQDRQFILSSKKLLLSDSGFYLCAWSAGSKGYTFGSGTRLTVV.

The chain recombines TRBV7-2 with TRBJ2-2, with TRBD1 as a possible D gene (6 bases). The CDR3 is 15 residues long. The V gene's germline CDR1 is SGHTA and CDR2 FQGNSA. Trimming shortened V by 8 bases and J by 1 base, and 14 bases separated the two germline ends. The CDR3 loop is CASRGGPQNTGELFF. The CDR3 nucleotides are TGTGCCAGCCGAGGGGGACCTCAGAACACCGGGGAGCTGTTTTTT.

The chain combines TRBV27 with TRBJ1-1, with 8 bases lining up with TRBD1. Looked up from germline, CDR1 is MNHEY and CDR2 is SMNVEV (reference sequence). J was trimmed by 9 bases and V by 10 bases; bases with no gene match: 10. This CDR3 has 12 amino acids. CDR3 nucleotides: TGTGCCACCTGCTCCAGACAGGGGAAAGCTTTCTTT. Amino acids: CATCSRQGKAFF.

As to this clone: Sequence at one end of the junction differs from germline and may be a read error. The rearrangement joins TRBV30 to TRBJ1-1; D remains unclear. The CDR3 has 10 residues. Germline V lookup: CDR1 GTSNPN, CDR2 SVGIG (reference sequence). The CDR3 DNA reads TGTGCCTACTCGACGGCCCCGGACTTGTTT. It codes for CAYSTAPDLF.

This clone has more than one count but fewer than ten. The chain has TRBV30 and TRBJ1-1; D possibly corresponds to TRBD1 (5 bases). The CDR3 totals 13 residues. In germline, CDR1 is GTSNPN, CDR2 SVGIG (reference sequence). V dropped 0 bases and J dropped 10 bases, with 15 bases sitting between them. CDR3 coding DNA: TGTGCCTGGAGTGTACGCGGGGGGAAGGCAGCTTTCTTT. This gives the protein CAWSVRGGKAAFF.

This clone has at least ten counts. The gene calls are TRBV5-1 and TRBJ2-1; 7 bases are a match to TRBD1. V was pared by 1 base and J by 6 bases, with 7 bases of the junction left unmatched. The germline gives CDR1 SGHRS, CDR2 YFSETQ. The length of the CDR3 is 15 residues. The CDR3: CASSLLGQAFNEQFF. CDR3 nucleotide sequence: TGCGCCAGCAGCTTGTTAGGACAGGCCTTCAATGAGCAGTTCTTC. The full variable domain, with the rest looked up from reference TRBV5-1 and TRBJ2-1, is KAGVTQTPRYLIKTRGQQVTLSCSPISGHRSVSWYQQTPGQGLQFLFEYFSETQRNKGNFPGRFSGRQFSNSRSEMNVSTLELGDSALYLCASSLLGQAFNEQFFGPGTRLTVL.

This clone has at least ten counts. V and J are TRBV2 and TRBJ1-2, with 8 bases fitting TRBD1. J gave up 1 base and V 6 bases, and 13 bases lay outside the gene matches. The CDR3 loop spans 17 amino acids. Germline V lookup: CDR1 SNHLY, CDR2 FYNNEI. This CDR3 is CASRAQIRTGLNYGYTF. CDR3 sequence (DNA): TGTGCCAGCAGAGCGCAAATACGGACAGGGCTTAACTATGGCTACACCTTC. Together with reference TRBV2 and TRBJ1-2, the CDR3 gives the full variable domain: EPEVTQTPSHQVTQMGQEVILRCVPISNHLYFYWYRQILGQKVEFLVSFYNNEISEKSEIFDDQFSVERPDGSNFTLKIRSTKLEDSAMYFCASRAQIRTGLNYGYTFGSGTRLTVV.

This clone was detected once. The V gene is TRBV5-1, the J gene TRBJ2-3; TRBD2 matches 7 bases. With 0 bases clipped from V and 1 base from J, the junction kept 5 bases outside the gene matches. Germline V gives CDR1 SGHRS, CDR2 YFSETQ. CDR3 size: 16 residues. Here the CDR3 DNA reads TGCGCCAGCAGCTTGGCTCCGGGAGGTGGCACAGATACGCAGTATTTT. Translating it yields CASSLAPGGGTDTQYF. Full variable domain (rest looked up from reference TRBV5-1 and TRBJ2-3): KAGVTQTPRYLIKTRGQQVTLSCSPISGHRSVSWYQQTPGQGLQFLFEYFSETQRNKGNFPGRFSGRQFSNSRSEMNVSTLELGDSALYLCASSLAPGGGTDTQYFGPGTRLTVL.

V and J are TRBV5-1 and TRBJ1-6; D might be TRBD1 (5 bases). Trimming shortened V by 0 bases and J by 10 bases, and 11 bases separated the two germline ends. CDR1 is SGHRS, CDR2 YFSETQ, per germline. The CDR3 is 14 residues long. In DNA, the CDR3 is TGCGCCAGCAGCTTGGGACAGTCTGAGTCACCCCTCCACTTT. Its protein is CASSLGQSESPLHF.

This clone came up once. The sample carries other DNA sequences with the same CDR3. The chain links TRBV14 to TRBJ2-7; D gene unclear. This CDR3 is 12 amino acids long. V was pared by 3 bases and J by 3 bases, with 6 bases between. The V gene's germline CDR1 is SGHDN and CDR2 FVKESK. This CDR3 is CASSQNSYEQYF. CDR3 DNA: TGTGCCAGCAGCCAGAACAGCTACGAGCAGTACTTC.